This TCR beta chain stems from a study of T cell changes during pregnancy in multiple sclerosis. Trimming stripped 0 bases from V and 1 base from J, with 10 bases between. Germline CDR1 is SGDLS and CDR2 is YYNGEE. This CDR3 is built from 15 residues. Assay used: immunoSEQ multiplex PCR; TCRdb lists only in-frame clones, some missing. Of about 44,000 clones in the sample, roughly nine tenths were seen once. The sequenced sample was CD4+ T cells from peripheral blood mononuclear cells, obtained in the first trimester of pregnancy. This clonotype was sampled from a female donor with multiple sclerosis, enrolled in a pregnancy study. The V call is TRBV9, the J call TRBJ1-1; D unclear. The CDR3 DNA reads TGTGCCAGCAGCGTAGTAGGGAGGGCGAACACTGAAGCTTTCTTT. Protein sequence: CASSVVGRANTEAFF. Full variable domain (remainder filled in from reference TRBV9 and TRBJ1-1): DSGVTQTPKHLITATGQRVTLRCSPRSGDLSVYWYQQSLDQGLQFLIQYYNGEERAKGNILERFSAQQFPDLHSELNLSSLELGDSALYFCASSVVGRANTEAFFGQGTRLTVV.